The TCR beta chain under discussion was sequenced for a study of CD8+ T cells in alopecia areata. Overall study: The authors scored treated patients' severity by affected scalp percentage.

Treatment in this sample: oral pan-JAK inhibitor, 5-10 mg twice daily. In alopecia areata patients, both lesional scalp punch biopsies and peripheral blood were collected. The V gene's germline CDR1 is SGHRS and CDR2 YFSETQ. CDR3 length: 12 amino acids. Trimming took off 2 bases at V and 8 bases at J, with 8 bases between the two ends. Study findings and constraints: Uncertainty about whether baseline CD8+ expansion is linked to response remains, with one nonresponder.

This clone has just a few counts. What it binds is not known. Other nucleotide sequences in the sample specify the same CDR3. Extracted from the samples, RNA was reverse transcribed into cDNA to serve as the sequencing template. The protocol was immunoSEQ multiplex PCR, while the TCRdb copy is restricted to in-frame clones and leaves out a portion. The sample lists approximately 190,000 clones, 58% occurring once. This chain uses TRBV5-1 with TRBJ2-1; D call uncertain. The sequences come from CD4+ T cells sorted from blood, collected at week 24, from a patient treated with tofacitinib. This clonotype originated in a human donor with alopecia areata. CDR3 loop: CASSFGGDEQFF. DNA for the CDR3: TGCGCCAGCAGCTTTGGTGGGGATGAGCAGTTCTTC.